A single sample is the source of the 26 T cell receptor beta chains below, sequenced in a study of blood T cell repertoires in COVID-19. Only in-frame clones appear in the TCRdb table, and some are missing; sequencing was by immunoSEQ multiplex PCR. The top ten clones hold over 3.5% of a sample with just over 150,000 clones, 90% to 95% of them seen once. The sample taken for sequencing was peripheral blood. The origin of the receptors is a woman in her forties or fifties with acute or convalescent COVID-19.

The J gene is TRBJ2-5, the V gene TRBV25-1, with D perhaps TRBD2 (6 bases). The germline CDR1 and CDR2 sequences are MGHDK and SYGVNS. This CDR3 contains 14 residues. Trimming shortened V by 3 bases and J by 4 bases, and 12 bases separated the two germline ends. Here the CDR3 DNA reads TGTGCCAGCAGTGATCCCGCGGGGATAGAGACCCAGTACTTC. It codes for CASSDPAGIETQYF. Combining the CDR3 with reference TRBV25-1 and TRBJ2-5 gives the whole variable domain EADIYQTPRYLVIGTGKKITLECSQTMGHDKMYWYQQDPGMELHLIHYSYGVNSTEKGDLSSESTVSRIRTEHFPLTLESARPSHTSQYLCASSDPAGIETQYFGPGTRLLVL.

This clone has only one observation. V and J are TRBV19 and TRBJ1-5, with D perhaps matching TRBD1 (5 bases). The CDR3 contains 14 residues. Germline assignment: CDR1 LNHDA and CDR2 SQIVND (reference sequence). With 3 bases removed from V and 7 bases from J, the gap between germline ends came to 13 bases. The CDR3 nucleotides are TGTGCCAGTAGTATGAGTCCCGACAGCCAGCCCCAGCATTTT. Its protein is CASSMSPDSQPQHF.

The chain links TRBV9 to TRBJ2-1; 10 bases line up with TRBD2. CDR3 size: 14 residues. Germline CDR1 and CDR2: SGDLS and YYNGEE. With V trimmed by 7 bases and J by 5 bases, 6 bases remained unmatched. The chain's CDR3 is CASGGLAVHNEQFF. CDR3 bases: TGTGCCAGCGGAGGACTAGCGGTACACAATGAGCAGTTCTTC.

The rearrangement links TRBV19 to TRBJ2-1; 9 bases map to TRBD2. The CDR3 has 16 residues. Germline V gene sequence: CDR1 LNHDA, CDR2 SQIVND (reference sequence). With V trimmed by 3 bases and J by 1 base, 4 bases remained unmatched. CDR3 sequence (DNA): TGTGCCAGTAGTATCCTAGCGGGATCTTCCTACAATGAGCAGTTCTTC. It is translated as CASSILAGSSYNEQFF. The entire variable domain, with the rest obtained from reference TRBV19 and TRBJ2-1, is as follows: DGGITQSPKYLFRKEGQNVTLSCEQNLNHDAMYWYRQDPGQGLRLIYYSQIVNDFQKGDIAEGYSVSREKKESFPLTVTSAQKNPTAFYLCASSILAGSSYNEQFFGPGTRLTVL.

V is TRBV5-5 and J is TRBJ1-2; D is possibly TRBD1 (5 bases). Per the germline V gene, CDR1 is SGHKS and CDR2 is YYEKEE (reference sequence). Trimming pared 0 bases from V and 8 bases from J, leaving 11 bases between. The CDR3 covers 13 residues. The CDR3 protein is CASSLADGGGYTF. The CDR3 nucleotides read TGTGCCAGCAGCTTGGCGGACGGGGGGGGCTACACCTTC.

CDR3 nucleotide sequence: TGCGCCAGCAGCTGGACAGGGGAAGGGGAGCAGTACTTC. This sequence encodes CASSWTGEGEQYF. J is TRBJ2-7 and V is TRBV5-1, with TRBD1 matching over 9 bases. Per germline, CDR1 SGHRS and CDR2 YFSETQ. The CDR3 is 13 amino acids. V shed 3 bases, J shed 7 bases, and the junction held 5 bases outside the gene matches.

V is TRBV19 and J is TRBJ1-4; 10 bases are a match to TRBD1. With V trimmed by 6 bases and J by 16 bases, 14 bases remained unmatched. The germline V gene has CDR1 LNHDA and CDR2 SQIVND (reference sequence). The CDR3 contains 14 residues. CDR3 in amino acids: CASRSRDRGGQWFF. CDR3 bases: TGTGCCAGTAGATCCCGGGACAGGGGTGGCCAATGGTTTTTT.

The gene calls are TRBV2 and TRBJ2-2, with D unclear. The CDR3 spans 13 residues. Trimming left V 4 bases short and J 4 bases short, with 7 bases between. CDR1 and CDR2 from the germline V gene are SNHLY and FYNNEI. This chain's CDR3 is CASSASFTGELFF. The CDR3, as DNA: TGTGCCAGCAGTGCGAGTTTCACCGGGGAGCTGTTTTTT. Full variable domain (missing parts from reference TRBV2 and TRBJ2-2): EPEVTQTPSHQVTQMGQEVILRCVPISNHLYFYWYRQILGQKVEFLVSFYNNEISEKSEIFDDQFSVERPDGSNFTLKIRSTKLEDSAMYFCASSASFTGELFFGEGSRLTVL.

The chain is built from TRBV7-2 and TRBJ1-5; TRBD1 is a possible D gene (6 bases). This CDR3 comprises 15 residues. Germline V CDR1 and CDR2: SGHTA, FQGNSA. The V and J ends lost 7 bases and 6 bases respectively, with 19 bases between them. Written as DNA, the CDR3 is TGTGCCAGCAAAGAAACTGGGGGGGCCGGTCAGCCCCAGCATTTT. Its translation is CASKETGGAGQPQHF.

The gene calls are TRBV7-8 and TRBJ2-7, with 11 bases matching TRBD2. J lost 2 bases, V lost 5 bases, and 5 bases had no gene match. This CDR3 contains 15 residues. The germline CDR1 and CDR2 sequences are SGHVS and FQNEAQ. CDR3 bases: TGTGCCAGCAGCCAGACTAGCGGGATAACCTACGAGCAGTACTTC. Translated, it gives CASSQTSGITYEQYF.

The V gene is TRBV18, the J gene TRBJ2-3; 14 nucleotides agree with TRBD2. Germline CDR1 reads KGHSH; CDR2 reads LQKENI. The CDR3 loop spans 17 amino acids. With V trimmed by 3 bases and J by 0 bases, 2 bases remained unmatched. The DNA of the CDR3 is TGTGCCAGCTCACCGGGACTAGCGGGAGTTAGCACAGATACGCAGTATTTT. Amino acid sequence: CASSPGLAGVSTDTQYF.

This chain links TRBV2 with TRBJ1-2; TRBD1 might be the D (5 bases). Looked up from germline, CDR1 is SNHLY and CDR2 is FYNNEI. V shed 6 bases and J shed 1 base, with 12 bases lying between them. This CDR3 is built from 14 residues. The CDR3 sequence is CASRSRVVNYGYTF. CDR3 nucleotides: TGTGCCAGCAGGTCCAGGGTCGTTAACTATGGCTACACCTTC.

The chain links TRBV7-3 to TRBJ2-5; 13 bases are a match to TRBD2. This CDR3 has 15 amino acids. From germline, CDR1 is SGHTA and CDR2 FQGTGA. J was trimmed by 1 base and V by 5 bases; bases with no gene match: 1. CDR3 coding DNA: TGTGCCAGCAGCACTAGCGGGGGGGTCCAAGAGACCCAGTACTTC. It specifies CASSTSGGVQETQYF.

The DNA of the CDR3 is TGTGCCAGTCGAGGGGGCGCCGGGTCCTACGAGCAGTACTTC. Translating it yields CASRGGAGSYEQYF. V and J are TRBV6-5 and TRBJ2-7; 7 nucleotides line up with TRBD1. V lost 9 bases and J lost 1; bases outside the gene matches: 9. There are 14 residues in the CDR3. The germline V gene encodes CDR1 MNHEY and CDR2 SVGAGI.

The J gene is TRBJ1-2, the V gene TRBV7-9; D is uncertain. The CDR3 has 14 amino acids. Trimming removed 5 bases at V and 5 bases at J, with 15 bases between. The germline gives CDR1 SEHNR, CDR2 FQNEAQ (reference sequence). CDR3 nucleotide sequence: TGTGCCAGCAGCCCAGGCCCAGCAGATTATGGCTACACCTTC. Translating gives CASSPGPADYGYTF.

The chain combines TRBV10-3 with TRBJ2-1, with D maybe TRBD2 (5 bases). With 3 bases removed from V and 4 bases from J, the gap between germline ends came to 22 bases. This CDR3 contains 18 residues. The germline V gene encodes CDR1 ENHRY and CDR2 SYGVKD. In DNA form, the CDR3 reads TGTGCCATCAGTGATCCGATTGACGAAGCGGCCATGTACAATGAGCAGTTCTTC. This encodes CAISDPIDEAAMYNEQFF.

The chain is built from TRBV28 and TRBJ1-2; 8 bases are shared with TRBD1. Germline V gene sequence: CDR1 MDHEN, CDR2 SYDVKM. The V and J ends lost 6 bases and 3 bases, in that order; junction bases with no gene match: 3. CDR3 length: 13 residues. The CDR3 bases are TGTGCCAGCAGACAGGGGGGGGACTATGGCTACACCTTC. As protein: CASRQGGDYGYTF.

The V and J genes are TRBV7-8 and TRBJ1-5, with 7 bases fitting TRBD1. Germline assignment: CDR1 SGHVS and CDR2 FQNEAQ. The CDR3 loop spans 18 amino acids. The V gene end was trimmed by 5 bases and the J gene end by 0 bases; junction bases not matched to a gene: 13. CDR3 in DNA: TGTGCCAGCAGCCATCTAACAGGGGCGGAGGGTAGCAATCAGCCCCAGCATTTT. Translated: CASSHLTGAEGSNQPQHF.

This rearrangement joins TRBV11-2 to TRBJ1-1; a weak D match, TRBD1 (6 bases). Trimming stripped 3 bases from V and 5 bases from J, with 7 bases between. CDR1 SGHAT and CDR2 FQNNGV come from the germline V gene. This CDR3 region has 12 residues. The CDR3 bases are TGTGCCAGCAGCTTTAGGGGGACTGAAGCTTTCTTT. It translates to CASSFRGTEAFF.

This clone was seen a few times. The V gene is TRBV12-3 or TRBV12-4, the J gene TRBJ2-2; perhaps TRBD1 as D (5 bases). The length of the CDR3 is 13 residues. The V end lost 8 bases, the J end lost 11 bases, and 18 bases lay between the germline ends. The CDR3 is CASLGQGGEELFF. The CDR3 coding sequence is TGTGCCAGCCTGGGGCAGGGTGGAGAAGAGCTGTTTTTT.

The chain combines TRBV28 with TRBJ2-6, with no clear D. Trimming removed 6 bases at V and 14 bases at J, with 11 bases between. Per germline, CDR1 MDHEN and CDR2 SYDVKM. This CDR3 has 11 amino acids. The CDR3 here is CASSAATILTF. CDR3 bases: TGTGCCAGCAGCGCCGCTACCATCCTGACTTTC.

The rearrangement joins TRBV12-3 or TRBV12-4 to TRBJ2-7; no clear D. The CDR3 consists of 11 residues. V lost 2 bases, J lost 3 bases, and 2 bases lay in between. CDR3 nucleotides: TGTGCCAGCAGTTTATACTACGAGCAGTACTTC. Translated: CASSLYYEQYF.

This sequence joins TRBV12-5 and TRBJ2-2; D is perhaps TRBD1 (5 bases). The CDR3 extends over 15 amino acids. Trimming cost V 5 bases and J 4 bases, with 14 bases left between them. Germline values: CDR1 LGHNT, CDR2 FRNRAP. CDR3 nucleotide sequence: TGTGCTAGTGGTGCATTGGGGCCTACCACCGGGGAGCTGTTTTTT. Amino acid sequence: CASGALGPTTGELFF.

The chain employs TRBV6-5 and TRBJ2-1, with a possible D match to TRBD1 (6 bases). The V gene's germline CDR1 is MNHEY and CDR2 SVGAGI. Trimming shortened V by 0 bases and J by 6 bases, and 9 bases separated the two germline ends. The CDR3 runs to 14 residues. CDR3 amino acids: CASSYSDSFNEQFF. The CDR3, as DNA: TGTGCCAGCAGTTACTCGGACAGCTTCAATGAGCAGTTCTTC.

This sequence joins TRBV7-2 and TRBJ2-4; 8 bases are shared with TRBD1. J gave up 7 bases and V 2 bases, and 7 bases lay outside the gene matches. This CDR3 region has 15 residues. CDR1 is SGHTA, CDR2 FQGNSA, per germline. CDR3 sequence: CASSLSDRAGNIQYF. For the CDR3, the DNA is TGTGCCAGCAGCTTATCGGACAGGGCAGGGAACATTCAGTACTTC.

This chain joins TRBV2 and TRBJ1-3, with 7 bases that match TRBD1. The CDR3 loop spans 16 amino acids. The germline CDR1 and CDR2 sequences are SNHLY and FYNNEI. V lost 5 bases, J lost 1 base, and 8 bases stayed unmatched. The CDR3 region is CASSYGTVGSGNTIYF. In DNA, the CDR3 is TGTGCCAGCAGTTACGGGACAGTGGGGTCTGGAAACACCATATATTTT.